One and the same sample provided the 20 T cell receptor beta chains below, sequenced in a study of blood T cell repertoires in COVID-19 (dated by TCRdb to the early 2020s). Library method: the immunoSEQ multiplex PCR assay. The clones in this table, taken by TCRdb from immuneACCESS, are in-frame only. Not every clone is retained; where verified, under half of the shortfall comes from an unresolved V gene, and the cause of the rest is unknown. This sample has approximately 180,000 clones in its table, and approximately 90% of those were observed once. Approximately 1.4% of the sample belongs to the ten largest clones. The sequenced sample was peripheral blood. These receptors all come from a woman aged 50 to 65 with acute or convalescent COVID-19.

The chain employs TRBV10-3 and TRBJ1-1; no clear D gene. This CDR3 contains 13 residues. Trimming left V 6 bases short and J 1 base short, with 9 bases between. CDR1 ENHRY and CDR2 SYGVKD come from the germline V gene. The CDR3 here is CAIRLTSNTEAFF. CDR3 in DNA: TGTGCCATCAGGTTGACATCGAACACTGAAGCTTTCTTT.

The V and J genes are TRBV30 and TRBJ1-6; weak D call: TRBD1 (6 bases). The CDR3 runs 14 residues. CDR1 GTSNPN and CDR2 SVGIG come from the germline V gene (reference sequence). V was cut by 3 bases and J by 9 bases, with 15 bases left in between. The CDR3: CAWRNGQGLSPLHF. The CDR3 DNA is TGTGCCTGGAGGAACGGGCAGGGGCTTTCACCCCTCCACTTT. Drawing the rest from reference TRBV30 and TRBJ1-6, the complete variable domain is SQTIHQWPATLVQPVGSPLSLECTVEGTSNPNLYWYRQAAGRGLQLLFYSVGIGQISSEVPQNLSASRPQDRQFILSSKKLLLSDSGFYLCAWRNGQGLSPLHFGNGTRLTVT.

The chain uses TRBV5-1 and TRBJ1-1; 7 bases align to TRBD1. The CDR3 loop spans 16 amino acids. Germline assignment: CDR1 SGHRS and CDR2 YFSETQ. V lost 4 bases and J lost 1; bases outside the gene matches: 10. CDR3 sequence (DNA): TGCGCCAGCAGCCCTCTTGGGGACAGTTGGAACACTGAAGCTTTCTTT. This gives the protein CASSPLGDSWNTEAFF.

The rearrangement uses TRBV7-2 and TRBJ1-2, with 8 bases aligning to TRBD1. Per the germline V gene, CDR1 is SGHTA and CDR2 is FQGNSA. The J segment lost 5 bases and the V segment lost 3 bases, leaving 5 bases of the junction unmatched. The CDR3 is 14 amino acids. CDR3 DNA sequence: TGTGCCAGCAGCTTTCGAGACAGGGGATATGGCTACACCTTC. This sequence encodes CASSFRDRGYGYTF.

The chain carries TRBV7-3 and TRBJ1-4; D gene ambiguous. Germline V CDR1 and CDR2: SGHTA, FQGTGA. V lost 7 bases and J 8 bases, leaving 17 bases between the germline ends. This CDR3 is built from 14 residues. The CDR3 DNA is TGTGCCAGCACAACTCCCGGGGAGGACGAAAAACTGTTTTTT. It is translated as CASTTPGEDEKLFF.

The rearrangement uses TRBV29-1 and TRBJ2-6; TRBD1 matches 9 bases. J lost 7 bases, V lost 6 bases, and 10 bases had no gene match. This CDR3 comprises 15 residues. Germline CDR1 reads SQVTM; CDR2 reads ANQGSEA. CDR3 sequence: CSVRQGDSGANVLTF. As DNA, the CDR3 is TGCAGCGTCCGACAGGGGGACAGTGGAGCCAACGTCCTGACTTTC.

The chain uses TRBV2 and TRBJ1-1; maybe TRBD1 (5 bases). Germline V gene data show CDR1 as SNHLY and CDR2 as FYNNEI. V lost 2 bases, J lost 0 bases, and 10 bases lay in between. The CDR3 covers 15 residues. Written as DNA, the CDR3 is TGTGCCAGCAGTGAACAGGGCAGCATGAACACTGAAGCTTTCTTT. It encodes CASSEQGSMNTEAFF.

This clone was seen a few times. The chain employs TRBV3-1 (or the pseudogene TRBV3-2) and TRBJ2-3, with 8 bases lining up with TRBD2. This CDR3 is built from 14 residues. The trim removed 6 bases at V and 1 base at J, leaving 3 bases unmatched. Germline lookup yields CDR1 LGHDT and CDR2 YNNKEL (reference sequence). The CDR3 spells CASSRSGGTDTQYF. The CDR3 nucleotides read TGTGCCAGCAGTCGTAGCGGGGGCACAGATACGCAGTATTTT.

V is TRBV10-3 and J is TRBJ1-1; 10 nucleotides line up with TRBD1. V lost 6 bases, J lost 5 bases, and 6 bases stayed unmatched. CDR3 size: 14 residues. Germline lookup yields CDR1 ENHRY and CDR2 SYGVKD. The CDR3 DNA reads as TGTGCCATCAGCCCGACAGGGGGCGAGACTGAAGCTTTCTTT. This gives the protein CAISPTGGETEAFF.

CDR3 residues: CASSPGVYGYTF. The CDR3 DNA is TGTGCCAGCAGTCCAGGGGTGTATGGCTACACCTTC. This chain joins TRBV7-2 and TRBJ1-2, with D possibly matching TRBD1 (6 bases). CDR1 is SGHTA and CDR2 is FQGNSA in the germline V gene. V was shortened by 6 bases and J by 5 bases, with 10 bases between the two germline ends. CDR3 length equals 12 residues.

The chain joins TRBV4-1 to TRBJ1-1; D might be TRBD1 (5 bases). Germline CDR1 and CDR2: MGHRA and YSYEKL. CDR3 length: 15 residues. The V end lost 3 bases, the J end lost 4 bases, and 15 bases lay between the germline ends. CDR3 in DNA: TGCGCCAGCAGCCACCCCGACAGATCCGGCACTGAAGCTTTCTTT. This translates into CASSHPDRSGTEAFF.

The chain is built from TRBV6-4 and TRBJ1-4; TRBD1 is a possible D gene (5 bases). V shed 8 bases and J shed 7 bases, with 14 bases lying between them. Germline assignment: CDR1 MRHNA and CDR2 SNTAGT. The CDR3 length is 13 residues. CDR3 in amino acids: CASVGGGGEKLFF. CDR3 nucleotide sequence: TGTGCCAGCGTGGGCGGGGGAGGTGAAAAACTGTTTTTT.

The count of this clone is one. This rearrangement joins TRBV10-3 to TRBJ1-1; D may be TRBD1 (6 bases). The CDR3 has 14 amino acids. CDR1 ENHRY and CDR2 SYGVKD come from the germline V gene. V was clipped by 4 bases and J by 0 bases, with 9 bases between them. The CDR3 sequence: CAISGDKLNTEAFF. The CDR3 nucleotides read TGTGCCATCAGTGGGGACAAACTGAACACTGAAGCTTTCTTT.

A single count supports this clone. The chain joins TRBV7-9 to TRBJ2-5; D is unresolved. V gave up 3 bases and J gave up 3 bases, with 8 bases separating them. The CDR3 contains 13 residues. Germline V gene data show CDR1 as SEHNR and CDR2 as FQNEAQ (reference sequence). Here the CDR3 reads CASSFFGEETQYF. CDR3 DNA: TGTGCCAGCAGCTTCTTCGGAGAAGAGACCCAGTACTTC.

The rearrangement joins TRBV28 to TRBJ1-6; TRBD1 matches 8 bases. V lost 5 bases, J lost 14 bases, and 17 bases stayed unmatched. This CDR3 spans 16 amino acids. CDR1 is MDHEN and CDR2 is SYDVKM in the germline V gene. The DNA for the CDR3 is TGTGCCAGCAGTCTAAGGGCCGGGACAGGTTTCGGGACCCTCCACTTT. Translating gives CASSLRAGTGFGTLHF.

This sequence joins TRBV11-3 and TRBJ2-1, with TRBD2 matching over 11 bases. CDR3 length: 16 residues. The V gene end was trimmed by 5 bases and the J gene end by 0 bases; junction bases not matched to a gene: 3. In germline, CDR1 is SGHNT, CDR2 YENEEA. The CDR3 loop is CASSTLAGASYNEQFF. CDR3 sequence (DNA): TGTGCCAGCAGCACACTAGCGGGGGCCTCCTACAATGAGCAGTTCTTC. The entire variable domain, with the rest obtained from reference TRBV11-3 and TRBJ2-1, is as follows: EAGVVQSPRYKIIEKKQPVAFWCNPISGHNTLYWYLQNLGQGPELLIRYENEEAVDDSQLPKDRFSAERLKGVDSTLKIQPAELGDSAVYLCASSTLAGASYNEQFFGPGTRLTVL.

This chain uses TRBV4-3 with TRBJ1-1, with a weak D call TRBD1 (5 bases). The CDR3 spans 15 residues. The V and J ends lost 1 base and 4 bases respectively, with 13 bases between them. In germline, CDR1 is LGHNA, CDR2 YSLEER. The CDR3 region is CASSQGWQGGTEAFF. CDR3 coding DNA: TGCGCCAGCAGCCAAGGTTGGCAGGGAGGCACTGAAGCTTTCTTT.

V usage is TRBV7-2 and J usage is TRBJ2-5; D may be TRBD1 (6 bases). The germline CDR1 and CDR2 sequences are SGHTA and FQGNSA. V was shortened by 1 base and J by 2 bases, with 11 bases between the two germline ends. The CDR3 is 15 amino acids. CDR3 protein: CASSLVGAHQETQYF. Written as DNA, the CDR3 is TGTGCCAGCAGCTTAGTGGGGGCTCATCAAGAGACCCAGTACTTC. Filled out from reference TRBV7-2 and TRBJ2-5, the complete variable domain reads GAGVSQSPSNKVTEKGKDVELRCDPISGHTALYWYRQSLGQGLEFLIYFQGNSAPDKSGLPSDRFSAERTGGSVSTLTIQRTQQEDSAVYLCASSLVGAHQETQYFGPGTRLLVL.

Only a few counts were recorded for this clone. The V gene is TRBV11-2, the J gene TRBJ2-3, with 9 bases aligning to TRBD2. The CDR3 is made up of 15 amino acids. Germline assignment: CDR1 SGHAT and CDR2 FQNNGV. Trimming took 5 bases from V and 8 from J; bases not matched to a gene: 11. In DNA form, the CDR3 reads TGTGCCAGCAGCGGCGGGGGGGCCGGTGAGGTTACGCAGTATTTT. Translation: CASSGGGAGEVTQYF.

This chain joins TRBV14 and TRBJ2-1; TRBD2 is a possible D gene (6 bases). V lost 1 base and J 2 bases, leaving 15 bases between the germline ends. Germline values: CDR1 SGHDN, CDR2 FVKESK. The CDR3 is 17 amino acids. CDR3 in DNA: TGTGCCAGCAGCCAAGTTCCCGCGACTAGTGCCTACAATGAGCAGTTCTTC. As protein: CASSQVPATSAYNEQFF.